What follows are 24 T cell receptor beta chains derived from one specimen sequenced in a study of cytomegalovirus exposure and HLA in healthy donors. Amplification used 60 Vbeta primers and 13 Jbeta primers. Profiling relied on immunoSEQ multiplex PCR, and the TCRdb table lists in-frame clones only, not all of them. In the table there are roughly 100,000 clones, about 80% of which are singletons. The source material was PBMCs. These receptors originate from a man younger than 40 in good health and CMV-seronegative.

This clone was counted many times. This chain uses TRBV7-9 with TRBJ1-1; no firm D call. CDR1 and CDR2 (germline): SEHNR, FQNEAQ (reference sequence). Trimming left V 4 bases short and J 2 bases short, with 8 bases between. This CDR3 comprises 13 residues. CDR3 DNA sequence: TGTGCCAGCAGCTCAGTTGGTAACACTGAAGCTTTCTTT. Translating gives CASSSVGNTEAFF.

A word on this clone: Other DNA sequences within the sample encode an identical CDR3. The genes are TRBV19 and TRBJ1-1, with D tentatively TRBD1 (5 bases). Germline CDR1 and CDR2: LNHDA and SQIVND (reference sequence). With 9 bases removed from V and 2 bases from J, the gap between germline ends came to 10 bases. The CDR3 totals 12 residues. CDR3 sequence (DNA): TGTGCCAGCGACGACAGAAACACTGAAGCTTTCTTT. Protein product: CASDDRNTEAFF.

The chain uses TRBV29-1 and TRBJ2-1, with D unresolved. This CDR3 is 14 amino acids long. V lost 2 bases and J 1 base, leaving 9 bases between the germline ends. The germline V gene has CDR1 SQVTM and CDR2 ANQGSEA. As DNA, the CDR3 is TGCAGCGTTGAATACGGGTATTCCTACAATGAGCAGTTCTTC. Translation gives CSVEYGYSYNEQFF.

This chain uses TRBV19 with TRBJ1-2; 9 positions match TRBD1. Per germline, CDR1 LNHDA and CDR2 SQIVND (reference sequence). After removal of 6 bases from V and 7 bases from J, the junction contained 6 bases not matched to a gene. CDR3 length: 13 amino acids. CDR3 nucleotides: TGTGCCAGTAGATCTACAGGGGGCGGTGGCTACACCTTC. Translating gives CASRSTGGGGYTF.

The chain joins TRBV7-2 to TRBJ2-7; TRBD2 agrees at 11 bases. V gave up 3 bases and J gave up 3 bases; unmatched junction bases: 7. The CDR3 is 16 amino acids. CDR1 SGHTA and CDR2 FQGNSA come from the germline V gene. The CDR3 DNA is TGTGCCAGCAGCTTTAGCGGGAGGGCCGAGCTCTACGAGCAGTACTTC. Protein product: CASSFSGRAELYEQYF.

The chain links TRBV14 to TRBJ2-6; 13 nucleotides line up with TRBD2. The CDR3 is 20 residues long. The germline V gene has CDR1 SGHDN and CDR2 FVKESK. Losses at the gene ends were 4 bases for V and 0 bases for J; bases not matched to a gene: 9. CDR3 nucleotide sequence: TGTGCCAGCAGCCTAACATTAGGACTAGCGGGAGACTCTGGGGCCAACGTCCTGACTTTC. Its protein product is CASSLTLGLAGDSGANVLTF. Filled out from reference TRBV14 and TRBJ2-6, the complete variable domain reads EAGVTQFPSHSVIEKGQTVTLRCDPISGHDNLYWYRRVMGKEIKFLLHFVKESKQDESGMPNNRFLAERTGGTYSTLKVQPAELEDSGVYFCASSLTLGLAGDSGANVLTFGAGSRLTVL.

Details on this clone: The sample carries other DNA sequences with the same CDR3. The chain links TRBV27 to TRBJ2-7, with 11 bases identical to TRBD2. J was trimmed by 4 bases and V by 6 bases; bases with no gene match: 8. The CDR3 loop spans 15 amino acids. Germline V CDR1 and CDR2: MNHEY, SMNVEV (reference sequence). The CDR3 loop reads CASSLRLAGNYEQYF. Here the CDR3 DNA reads TGTGCCAGCAGCTTGCGACTAGCGGGAAATTACGAGCAGTACTTC.

This chain links TRBV27 with TRBJ2-1, with 7 bases matching TRBD2. The junction had 6 bases not matched to a gene; V was cut back by 5 bases and J by 2 bases. This CDR3 contains 15 residues. CDR1 is MNHEY and CDR2 is SMNVEV in the germline V gene (reference sequence). DNA of the CDR3: TGTGCCAGCAGTCCCGTGAGCGGGACCTACAATGAGCAGTTCTTC. Protein sequence: CASSPVSGTYNEQFF.

This sequence joins TRBV18 and TRBJ2-1; TRBD1 matches at 9 bases. This CDR3 is built from 14 residues. Unmatched junction bases numbered 3, after V lost 2 bases and J lost 7 bases. Germline CDR1 reads KGHSH; CDR2 reads LQKENI. CDR3 bases: TGTGCCAGCTCACCAGGGGACAGGGCGAATGAGCAGTTCTTC. Translating gives CASSPGDRANEQFF.

V usage is TRBV7-2 and J usage is TRBJ2-5; TRBD2 matches at 7 bases. This CDR3 is 15 amino acids long. Germline loops: CDR1 SGHTA, CDR2 FQGNSA. Trimming cost V 1 base and J 4 bases; bases outside gene matches: 6. The CDR3 spells CASSLVPGEGETQYF. The CDR3 DNA reads as TGTGCCAGCAGCTTAGTCCCCGGGGAGGGAGAGACCCAGTACTTC.

The rearrangement uses TRBV4-1 and TRBJ1-1, with 7 bases lining up with TRBD1. Germline values: CDR1 MGHRA, CDR2 YSYEKL. The CDR3 runs 14 residues. After removal of 2 bases from V and 6 bases from J, the junction contained 6 bases not matched to a gene. This chain's CDR3 is CASSQSTGPPEAFF. The CDR3 coding sequence is TGCGCCAGCAGCCAATCGACAGGGCCCCCTGAAGCTTTCTTT.

This sequence joins TRBV6-6 and TRBJ2-7, with D possibly matching TRBD1 (5 bases). V dropped 0 bases and J dropped 7 bases, with 13 bases sitting between them. Germline-derived CDR1 and CDR2 are MNHNY and SVGAGI (reference sequence). The CDR3 contains 14 residues. The CDR3 sequence: CASSYSLQDGEQYF. The CDR3 DNA reads TGTGCCAGCAGTTACTCGTTACAGGATGGTGAGCAGTACTTC.

As concerns this clone: Other DNA sequences in this specimen translate into the identical CDR3. The J gene is TRBJ1-5, the V gene TRBV6-5; 7 bases fit TRBD1. From germline, CDR1 is MNHEY and CDR2 SVGAGI. V lost 6 bases and J lost 4; bases outside the gene matches: 3. The CDR3 totals 13 residues. The CDR3 DNA is TGTGCCAGCAGCCGACAGGGTAATCAGCCCCAGCATTTT. It translates to CASSRQGNQPQHF.

This clone was counted only a few times. One junction end does not reproduce the germline sequence, and a read error may be involved. In the same sample, other DNA sequences code for this CDR3. V gene TRBV11-2 combines with J gene TRBJ2-7; no clear D gene. CDR1 SGHAT and CDR2 FQNNGV come from the germline V gene. This CDR3 is 13 amino acids long. CDR3 sequence (DNA): TGTGCCAGCAGCCCCGATACCTCCTATGAGCAGTACTTC. It codes for CASSPDTSYEQYF.

This clone was counted a few times. This chain uses TRBV6-5 with TRBJ1-2; D not resolved. V was clipped by 6 bases and J by 0 bases, with 14 bases between them. In germline, CDR1 is MNHEY, CDR2 SVGAGI. CDR3 length equals 15 residues. The CDR3 loop reads CASRQDTGTNYGYTF. CDR3 nucleotide sequence: TGTGCCAGCAGACAAGACACCGGAACTAACTATGGCTACACCTTC.

This clone appeared a single time. The rearrangement uses TRBV9 and TRBJ1-3; D ambiguous. Germline CDR1 reads SGDLS; CDR2 reads YYNGEE. Trimming removed 0 bases from V and 0 bases from J, with 16 bases in between. The CDR3 has 18 residues. Here the CDR3 reads CASSVGPPRSTSGNTIYF. In DNA form, the CDR3 reads TGTGCCAGCAGCGTAGGGCCTCCGAGGTCGACCTCTGGAAACACCATATATTTT.

The genes are TRBV5-1 and TRBJ2-5; TRBD2 matches at 10 bases. The V gene's germline CDR1 is SGHRS and CDR2 YFSETQ. Germline trimming cut 1 base from V and 3 bases from J; bases unmatched to any gene: 6. The CDR3 extends over 16 amino acids. The CDR3 here is CASSLQPAGGEETQYF. CDR3 coding DNA: TGCGCCAGCAGCTTGCAGCCAGCGGGGGGGGAAGAGACCCAGTACTTC.

This clone has only one observation. The genes are TRBV7-6 and TRBJ1-4; no definite D call. Trimming removed 3 bases at V and 4 bases at J, with 12 bases between. CDR3 length: 15 amino acids. Germline V gene lookup returns CDR1 SGHVS and CDR2 FNYEAQ. CDR3 nucleotide sequence: TGTGCCAGCAGCTTTAGCCCCGGGGTTAATGAAAAACTGTTTTTT. Its protein product is CASSFSPGVNEKLFF.

The CDR3, as DNA: TGCGCCAGCAGCTTAATGCCAAGGGAGGGTGAAAAACTGTTTTTT. This sequence encodes CASSLMPREGEKLFF. The chain couples TRBV5-1 to TRBJ1-4; D is undetermined. With 2 bases removed from V and 7 bases from J, the gap between germline ends came to 15 bases. This CDR3 is 15 amino acids long. The germline gives CDR1 SGHRS, CDR2 YFSETQ.

The V and J genes are TRBV10-2 and TRBJ2-7; D may be TRBD1 (7 bases). CDR1 is WSHSY and CDR2 is SAAADI in the germline V gene. Deletions cut 0 bases from V and 6 bases from J, with 18 bases between. The CDR3 runs to 16 residues. The CDR3: CASSESAQAGGLEQYF. The DNA for the CDR3 is TGCGCCAGCAGTGAGTCAGCTCAGGCAGGGGGACTCGAGCAGTACTTC.

This clone was seen only once. V usage is TRBV5-4 and J usage is TRBJ2-2; the match to TRBD1 covers 12 bases. This CDR3 contains 16 residues. The germline V gene has CDR1 SGHNT and CDR2 YYREEE (reference sequence). The junction had 7 bases not matched to a gene; V was cut back by 5 bases and J by 5 bases. The CDR3 DNA reads TGTGCCAGCAGTTCCCCGGGACAGGGGGCAACCGGGGAGCTGTTTTTT. This translates into CASSSPGQGATGELFF.

V usage is TRBV5-6 and J usage is TRBJ1-5; 9 bases line up with TRBD1. Trimming took 0 bases from V and 5 from J; bases not matched to a gene: 0. Germline CDR1 and CDR2: SGHDT and YYEEEE. The CDR3 totals 14 residues. The CDR3 sequence is CASSLGDRDQPQHF. Here the CDR3 DNA reads TGTGCCAGCAGCTTGGGGGACAGGGATCAGCCCCAGCATTTT. The entire variable domain, with the rest obtained from reference TRBV5-6 and TRBJ1-5, is as follows: DAGVTQSPTHLIKTRGQQVTLRCSPKSGHDTVSWYQQALGQGPQFIFQYYEEEERQRGNFPDRFSGHQFPNYSSELNVNALLLGDSALYLCASSLGDRDQPQHFGDGTRLSIL.

In its sample, this clone was seen once. V and J are TRBV27 and TRBJ2-3, with TRBD1 matching over 7 bases. Per the germline V gene, CDR1 is MNHEY and CDR2 is SMNVEV (reference sequence). V lost 3 bases to trimming and J lost 0 bases; unmatched junction nucleotides: 0. The CDR3 runs to 14 residues. The CDR3 sequence is CASSFRGSTDTQYF. CDR3 coding DNA: TGTGCCAGCAGTTTCAGGGGGAGCACAGATACGCAGTATTTT.

The V gene is TRBV5-1, the J gene TRBJ2-2; possible D gene TRBD1, 5 bases. The CDR3 has 17 residues. Trimming cost V 4 bases and J 1 base, with 17 bases left between them. Germline CDR1 SGHRS, CDR2 YFSETQ. Written as DNA, the CDR3 is TGCGCCAGCAGCAGGAGCCTGACAGAGAGGAACACCGGGGAGCTGTTTTTT. Translation: CASSRSLTERNTGELFF.